Listed here are 21 T cell receptor beta chains from one sample, sequenced in a study of blood T cell repertoires in COVID-19. Sequenced by immunoSEQ multiplex PCR; TCRdb stores in-frame clones only, minus some. The table has about 210,000 clones, about nine tenths seen once; the top ten hold 10%. The material sequenced was PBMCs or T cells enriched from blood (not recorded which). The source of these receptors is a man younger than 35 with acute COVID-19.

The chain is built from TRBV5-1 and TRBJ1-1, with a tentative D call TRBD1 (6 bases). Germline CDR1 reads SGHRS; CDR2 reads YFSETQ. Trimming pared 4 bases from V and 7 bases from J, leaving 17 bases between. The CDR3 covers 14 residues. The CDR3 loop reads CASSPDSWGSEAFF. The CDR3 nucleotides are TGCGCCAGCAGCCCGGACAGTTGGGGTAGTGAAGCTTTCTTT.

This chain uses TRBV9 with TRBJ1-5, with TRBD1 as a possible D gene (5 bases). The CDR3 covers 15 residues. Trimming removed 4 bases from V and 6 bases from J, with 17 bases in between. Germline V gives CDR1 SGDLS, CDR2 YYNGEE. Written as DNA, the CDR3 is TGTGCCAGCAGCCCCACAGGACAAAGAGGTCAGCCCCAGCATTTT. Its protein is CASSPTGQRGQPQHF.

J is TRBJ2-7 and V is TRBV5-1; 13 positions agree with TRBD2. The CDR3 runs to 15 residues. The V segment lost 7 bases and the J segment 0 bases; nucleotides outside the gene matches: 4. Germline V gene data show CDR1 as SGHRS and CDR2 as YFSETQ. CDR3 coding DNA: TGCGCCAGCTGCTGGACTAGCGGGAGCTCCTACGAGCAGTACTTC. Residues: CASCWTSGSSYEQYF.

This clone was seen once. This sequence joins TRBV18 and TRBJ2-7; 13 nucleotides line up with TRBD2. The CDR3 consists of 15 residues. The germline CDR1 and CDR2 sequences are KGHSH and LQKENI. V was pared by 3 bases and J by 3 bases, with 2 bases of the junction left unmatched. CDR3 sequence reads: CASSPGLAGVYEQYF. The CDR3 nucleotides read TGTGCCAGCTCACCCGGACTAGCGGGAGTCTACGAGCAGTACTTC.

This clone has just one count. The chain couples TRBV28 to TRBJ2-7; a weak D match, TRBD2 (5 bases). This CDR3 has 17 residues. CDR1 and CDR2 (germline): MDHEN, SYDVKM. The V end was cut by 5 bases, the J end by 3 bases, with 23 bases between. Written as DNA, the CDR3 is TGTGCCAGCAGTGCGCGGGCGGTAAGGATAAGAGGCTACGAGCAGTACTTC. Translation: CASSARAVRIRGYEQYF.

In its sample, this clone was seen a few times. The J gene is TRBJ2-7, the V gene TRBV7-9; 7 bases map to TRBD2. The CDR3 consists of 16 residues. CDR1 and CDR2 (germline): SEHNR, FQNEAQ (reference sequence). V lost 5 bases to trimming and J lost 2 bases; unmatched junction nucleotides: 12. The CDR3 DNA sequence: TGTGCCAGCAGCCCCAGCGGCGGGGGAATTACCTACGAGCAGTACTTC. Its translation is CASSPSGGGITYEQYF.

The chain employs TRBV25-1 and TRBJ2-1; 7 nucleotides match TRBD2. V shed 6 bases and J 3 bases; nucleotides not matched to a gene: 14. The CDR3 totals 17 residues. Germline loops: CDR1 MGHDK, CDR2 SYGVNS. CDR3 sequence reads: CASSEPRGLADYNEQFF. CDR3 in DNA: TGTGCCAGCAGCGAACCACGTGGGCTAGCGGACTACAATGAGCAGTTCTTC.

This clone was counted a single time. This chain joins TRBV19 and TRBJ1-2; weak D call: TRBD1 (5 bases). In germline, CDR1 is LNHDA, CDR2 SQIVND (reference sequence). The CDR3 totals 14 residues. Trimming shortened V by 3 bases and J by 5 bases, and 13 bases separated the two germline ends. CDR3 nucleotide sequence: TGTGCCAGTAGTATTTTTGGCAGGGATTATGGCTACACCTTC. It specifies CASSIFGRDYGYTF.

CDR3 in amino acids: CASSFPATSGDSYNEQFF. DNA of the CDR3: TGTGCCAGCAGTTTTCCCGCGACTAGCGGGGACTCCTACAATGAGCAGTTCTTC. The rearrangement links TRBV7-2 to TRBJ2-1, with 11 bases matching TRBD2. Germline V gives CDR1 SGHTA, CDR2 FQGNSA. Unmatched junction bases numbered 10, after V lost 6 bases and J lost 0 bases. The CDR3 extends over 18 amino acids.

V is TRBV29-1 and J is TRBJ2-1, with a possible D match to TRBD2 (6 bases). The ends were cut back, 7 bases at V and 0 bases at J, with 10 bases in the middle. The CDR3 sequence is 13 residues long. Germline V lookup: CDR1 SQVTM, CDR2 ANQGSEA. CDR3 residues: CSGRGSSYNEQFF. Here the CDR3 DNA reads TGCAGCGGGAGGGGAAGCTCCTACAATGAGCAGTTCTTC.

The gene calls are TRBV2 and TRBJ1-6, with TRBD1 identical over 11 bases. The CDR3 has 15 residues. Germline CDR1 is SNHLY and CDR2 is FYNNEI. V gave up 7 bases and J gave up 6 bases; unmatched junction bases: 5. Here the CDR3 reads CASIGQGALNSPLHF. CDR3 bases: TGTGCCAGCATTGGACAGGGGGCTCTTAATTCACCCCTCCACTTT.

V is TRBV30 and J is TRBJ2-3, with a tentative D call TRBD2 (6 bases). V gave up 7 bases and J gave up 1 base, with 21 bases separating them. The CDR3 is 16 residues long. Germline V gives CDR1 GTSNPN, CDR2 SVGIG (reference sequence). DNA of the CDR3: TGTGCCTTACGAGTAAAGGAGGGAGAGCGCACAGATACGCAGTATTTT. Protein sequence: CALRVKEGERTDTQYF.

The chain recombines TRBV28 with TRBJ2-7; D not certain. From germline, CDR1 is MDHEN and CDR2 SYDVKM. V shed 3 bases and J shed 2 bases, with 14 bases lying between them. The CDR3 covers 15 residues. In nucleotides, the CDR3 is TGTGCCAGCAGTTTTCCCACTAAACCTCCCTACGAGCAGTACTTC. Translating it yields CASSFPTKPPYEQYF. The whole variable domain, filled in from reference TRBV28 and TRBJ2-7, reads DVKVTQSSRYLVKRTGEKVFLECVQDMDHENMFWYRQDPGLGLRLIYFSYDVKMKEKGDIPEGYSVSREKKERFSLILESASTNQTSMYLCASSFPTKPPYEQYFGPGTRLTVT.

The rearrangement uses TRBV28 and TRBJ2-7; TRBD1 matches 11 bases. This CDR3 comprises 14 residues. Looked up from germline, CDR1 is MDHEN and CDR2 is SYDVKM. V trimming: 4 bases; J trimming: 3 bases; junction bases outside the gene matches: 2. The CDR3 reads CASSWGQGVYEQYF. In DNA form, the CDR3 reads TGTGCCAGCAGTTGGGGACAGGGGGTCTACGAGCAGTACTTC.

V usage is TRBV7-8 and J usage is TRBJ2-1; 11 nucleotides align to TRBD2. Trimming at V came to 4 bases and at J to 0 bases, leaving 5 bases not matched to a gene. CDR1 and CDR2 (germline): SGHVS, FQNEAQ. This CDR3 is built from 17 residues. The CDR3 loop reads CASSSSGTSGSYNEQFF. CDR3 coding DNA: TGTGCCAGCAGCTCATCCGGGACTAGCGGCTCCTACAATGAGCAGTTCTTC.

The CDR3 region is CAWGYQGANNEQFF. CDR3 bases: TGTGCCTGGGGGTACCAGGGGGCAAATAATGAGCAGTTCTTC. The V and J genes are TRBV30 and TRBJ2-1, with 8 positions matching TRBD1. The CDR3 contains 14 residues. Germline assignment: CDR1 GTSNPN and CDR2 SVGIG (reference sequence). After removal of 5 bases from V and 7 bases from J, the junction contained 10 bases not matched to a gene.

The chain couples TRBV30 to TRBJ1-1; D perhaps matches TRBD1 (6 bases). The CDR3 runs 13 residues. Trimming removed 5 bases from V and 1 base from J, with 11 bases in between. In germline, CDR1 is GTSNPN, CDR2 SVGIG (reference sequence). Written as DNA, the CDR3 is TGTGCCTGGGACCTGACAGGGAACACTGAAGCTTTCTTT. Protein sequence: CAWDLTGNTEAFF.

The CDR3 DNA is TGTGCCAGCAGCTTAGTCGGACAAGGGCACGGCTACACCTTC. As protein: CASSLVGQGHGYTF. The genes are TRBV11-3 and TRBJ1-2; maybe TRBD1 (5 bases). Between the trimmed V and J ends, which lost 1 base and 8 bases, there was a span of 14 bases. The germline V gene encodes CDR1 SGHNT and CDR2 YENEEA. CDR3 size: 14 residues.

This clone occurred once. This chain uses TRBV29-1 with TRBJ2-3; 7 bases agree with TRBD1. Per the germline V gene, CDR1 is SQVTM and CDR2 is ANQGSEA. J lost 0 bases, V lost 6 bases, and 6 bases had no gene match. The CDR3 consists of 14 residues. CDR3 DNA: TGCAGCGTACCGACAGGGATTAGCACAGATACGCAGTATTTT. This translates into CSVPTGISTDTQYF.

V and J are TRBV12-3 or TRBV12-4 and TRBJ2-3; the match to TRBD1 covers 8 bases. The CDR3 runs 13 residues. Trimming at V came to 6 bases and at J to 2 bases, leaving 1 base not matched to a gene. CDR3 protein: CASRDRATDTQYF. The CDR3 DNA follows: TGTGCCAGCAGGGACAGGGCCACAGATACGCAGTATTTT.

This chain joins TRBV19 and TRBJ2-1, with 10 bases fitting TRBD2. The germline V gene has CDR1 LNHDA and CDR2 SQIVND (reference sequence). The CDR3 extends over 17 amino acids. With V trimmed by 2 bases and J by 0 bases, 4 bases remained unmatched. CDR3: CASSISWTSGSYNEQFF. The DNA for the CDR3 is TGTGCCAGTAGTATAAGTTGGACTAGCGGCTCCTACAATGAGCAGTTCTTC.